This T cell receptor (beta chain) was recovered during a study of cytomegalovirus exposure and HLA in healthy donors. Study at large: Earlier, some 200 million T cells were analyzed, and some 120 million unique TCR beta sequences were found among them. HLA-typed donors were the source of about 90 million unique TCRs held in an early data release.

Study-level findings and limits: Later analysis identified 16,951 TCR beta sequences associated with HLA alleles, using a false discovery rate threshold of 0.05. Researchers counted around 180 TCR beta chains as cytomegalovirus-associated.

The PCR ran on 60 Vbeta and 13 Jbeta primers. Measured with immunoSEQ multiplex PCR; TCRdb has only the in-frame clones, and not every one. The sample lists approximately 150,000 clones, roughly 87% occurring once. The CDR3 length is 17 residues. The V gene's germline CDR1 is SGHDT and CDR2 YYEEEE. The V and J ends lost 1 base and 1 base respectively, with 14 bases between them. On this clone itself: Its antigen is currently unknown.

The TCR was taken from a woman in her thirties or forties in good health and CMV-seronegative. V gene TRBV5-6 combines with J gene TRBJ2-2, with D possibly being TRBD2 (7 bases). Material: PBMCs. CDR3 sequence reads: CASSLYGGQGNTGELFF. CDR3 coding DNA: TGTGCCAGCAGCTTGTACGGGGGGCAGGGGAACACCGGGGAGCTGTTTTTT.